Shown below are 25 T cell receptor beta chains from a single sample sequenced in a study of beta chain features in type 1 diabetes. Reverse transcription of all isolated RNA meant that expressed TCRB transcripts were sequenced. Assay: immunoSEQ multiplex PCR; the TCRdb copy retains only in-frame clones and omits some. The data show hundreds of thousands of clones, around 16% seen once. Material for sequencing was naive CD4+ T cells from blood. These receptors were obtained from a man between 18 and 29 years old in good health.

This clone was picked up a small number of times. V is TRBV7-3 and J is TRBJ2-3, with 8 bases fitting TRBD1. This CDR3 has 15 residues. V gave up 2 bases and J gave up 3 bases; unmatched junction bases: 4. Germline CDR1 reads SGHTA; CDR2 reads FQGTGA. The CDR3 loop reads CASSLSQGATDTQYF. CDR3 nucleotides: TGTGCCAGCAGCTTATCTCAGGGGGCGACAGATACGCAGTATTTT.

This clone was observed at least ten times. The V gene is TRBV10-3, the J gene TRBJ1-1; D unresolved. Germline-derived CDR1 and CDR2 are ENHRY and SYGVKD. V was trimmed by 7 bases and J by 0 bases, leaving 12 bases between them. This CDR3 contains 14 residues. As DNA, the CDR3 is TGTGCCATCAAAAGGGCAGCCATGAACACTGAAGCTTTCTTT. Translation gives CAIKRAAMNTEAFF.

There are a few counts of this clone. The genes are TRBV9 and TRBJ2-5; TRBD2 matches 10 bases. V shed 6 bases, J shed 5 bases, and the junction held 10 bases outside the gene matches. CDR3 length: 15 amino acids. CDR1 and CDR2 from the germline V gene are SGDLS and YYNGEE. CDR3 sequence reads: CASTRTSGATETQYF. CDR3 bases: TGTGCCAGCACCCGGACTAGCGGCGCTACGGAGACCCAGTACTTC. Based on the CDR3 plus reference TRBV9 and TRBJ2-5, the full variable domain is DSGVTQTPKHLITATGQRVTLRCSPRSGDLSVYWYQQSLDQGLQFLIQYYNGEERAKGNILERFSAQQFPDLHSELNLSSLELGDSALYFCASTRTSGATETQYFGPGTRLLVL.

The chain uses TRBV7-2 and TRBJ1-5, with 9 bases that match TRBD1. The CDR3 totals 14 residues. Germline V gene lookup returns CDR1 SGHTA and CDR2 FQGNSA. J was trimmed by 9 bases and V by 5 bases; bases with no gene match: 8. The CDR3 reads CASSPRQGDRPQHF. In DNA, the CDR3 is TGTGCCAGCAGCCCACGACAGGGGGATCGGCCCCAGCATTTT.

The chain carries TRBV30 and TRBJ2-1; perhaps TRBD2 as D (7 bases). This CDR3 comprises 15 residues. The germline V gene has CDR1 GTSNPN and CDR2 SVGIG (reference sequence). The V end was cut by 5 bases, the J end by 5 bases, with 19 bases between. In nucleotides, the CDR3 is TGTGCCTGGTTCCAATGGGGGGGCCGGAACAATGAGCAGTTCTTC. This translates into CAWFQWGGRNNEQFF.

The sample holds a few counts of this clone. The CDR3 bases are TGTGCCAGCAGCTTACTAGCGGGGGGGCGCAATACGCAGTATTTT. It translates to CASSLLAGGRNTQYF. The chain carries TRBV11-2 and TRBJ2-3; 12 nucleotides line up with TRBD2. Germline CDR1 SGHAT, CDR2 FQNNGV. The CDR3 spans 15 residues. V lost 2 bases to trimming and J lost 7 bases; unmatched junction nucleotides: 4.

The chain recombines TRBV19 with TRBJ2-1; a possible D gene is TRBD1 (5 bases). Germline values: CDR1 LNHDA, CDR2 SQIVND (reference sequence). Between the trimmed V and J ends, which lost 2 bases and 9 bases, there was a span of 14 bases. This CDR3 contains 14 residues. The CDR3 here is CASSIIGALVEQFF. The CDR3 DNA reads TGTGCCAGTAGTATAATAGGGGCGCTGGTTGAGCAGTTCTTC.

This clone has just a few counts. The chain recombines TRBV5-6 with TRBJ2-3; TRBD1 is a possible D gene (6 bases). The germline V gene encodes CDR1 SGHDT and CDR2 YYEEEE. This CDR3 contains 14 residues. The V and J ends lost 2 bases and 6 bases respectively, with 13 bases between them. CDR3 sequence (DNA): TGTGCCAGCAGCTTCCGGCAGGGGCCGGATACGCAGTATTTT. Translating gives CASSFRQGPDTQYF.

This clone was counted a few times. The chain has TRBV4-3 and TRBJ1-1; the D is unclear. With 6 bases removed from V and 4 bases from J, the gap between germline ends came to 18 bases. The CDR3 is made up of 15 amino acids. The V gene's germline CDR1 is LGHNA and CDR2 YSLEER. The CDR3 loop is CASSWRPGLVTEAFF. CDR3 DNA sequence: TGCGCCAGCAGTTGGAGACCCGGGTTGGTCACTGAAGCTTTCTTT.

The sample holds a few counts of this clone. CDR3 nucleotides: TGCGCCAGCAGCCAGACAGGGATCGAAGAGACCCAGTACTTC. This gives the protein CASSQTGIEETQYF. V and J are TRBV5-1 and TRBJ2-5, with 7 bases matching TRBD1. Germline V gives CDR1 SGHRS, CDR2 YFSETQ. Trimming took 4 bases from V and 3 from J; bases not matched to a gene: 6. This CDR3 is built from 14 residues.

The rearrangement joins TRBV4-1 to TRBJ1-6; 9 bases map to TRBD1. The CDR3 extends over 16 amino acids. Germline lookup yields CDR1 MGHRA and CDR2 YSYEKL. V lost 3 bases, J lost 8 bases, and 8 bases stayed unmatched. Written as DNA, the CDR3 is TGCGCCAGCAGCCATTATACAGGGGGCGCGGATTCACCCCTCCACTTT. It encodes CASSHYTGGADSPLHF.

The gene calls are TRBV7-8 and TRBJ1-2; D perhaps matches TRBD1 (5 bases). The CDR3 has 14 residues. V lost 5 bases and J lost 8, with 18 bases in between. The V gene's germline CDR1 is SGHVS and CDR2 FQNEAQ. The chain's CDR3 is CASSAARRTPGYTF. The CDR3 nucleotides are TGTGCCAGCAGCGCAGCCCGGAGGACACCCGGCTACACCTTC. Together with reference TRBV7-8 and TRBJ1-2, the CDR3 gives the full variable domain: GAGVSQSPRYKVAKRGQDVALRCDPISGHVSLFWYQQALGQGPEFLTYFQNEAQLDKSGLPSDRFFAERPEGSVSTLKIQRTQQEDSAVYLCASSAARRTPGYTFGSGTRLTVV.

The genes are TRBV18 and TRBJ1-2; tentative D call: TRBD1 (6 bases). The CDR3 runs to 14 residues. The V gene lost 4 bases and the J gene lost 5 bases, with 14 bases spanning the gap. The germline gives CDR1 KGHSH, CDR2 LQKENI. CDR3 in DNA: TGTGCCAGCTCACTTGAGGACAGCCTTTATGGCTACACCTTC. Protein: CASSLEDSLYGYTF. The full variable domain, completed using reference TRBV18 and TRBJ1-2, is NAGVMQNPRHLVRRRGQEARLRCSPMKGHSHVYWYRQLPEEGLKFMVYLQKENIIDESGMPKERFSAEFPKEGPSILRIQQVVRGDSAAYFCASSLEDSLYGYTFGSGTRLTVV.

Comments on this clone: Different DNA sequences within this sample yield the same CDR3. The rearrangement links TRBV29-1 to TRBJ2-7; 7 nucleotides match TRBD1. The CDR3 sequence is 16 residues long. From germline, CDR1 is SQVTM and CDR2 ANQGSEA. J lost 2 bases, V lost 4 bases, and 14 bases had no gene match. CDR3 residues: CSVGGPQGEFTYEQYF. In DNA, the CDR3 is TGCAGCGTTGGGGGGCCCCAGGGGGAATTCACCTACGAGCAGTACTTC.

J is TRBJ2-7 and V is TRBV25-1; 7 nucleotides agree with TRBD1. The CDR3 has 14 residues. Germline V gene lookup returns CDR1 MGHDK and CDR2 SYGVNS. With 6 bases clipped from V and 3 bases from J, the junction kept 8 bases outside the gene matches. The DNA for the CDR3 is TGTGCCAGCAGGAGACAGGGCACCGGCTACGAGCAGTACTTC. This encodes CASRRQGTGYEQYF.

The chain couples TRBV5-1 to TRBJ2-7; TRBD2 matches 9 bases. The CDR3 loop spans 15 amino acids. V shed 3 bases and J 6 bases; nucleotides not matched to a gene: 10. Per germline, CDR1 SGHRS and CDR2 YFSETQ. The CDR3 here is CASSSRAGGIREQYF. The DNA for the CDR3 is TGCGCCAGCAGCTCGCGAGCGGGAGGAATCCGCGAGCAGTACTTC.

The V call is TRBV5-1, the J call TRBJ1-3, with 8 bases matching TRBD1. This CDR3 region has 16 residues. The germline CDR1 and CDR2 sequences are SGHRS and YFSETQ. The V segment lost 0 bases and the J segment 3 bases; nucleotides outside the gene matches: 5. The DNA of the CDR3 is TGCGCCAGCAGCTTGGATCAGGGGGCTTTTGGAAACACCATATATTTT. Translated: CASSLDQGAFGNTIYF.

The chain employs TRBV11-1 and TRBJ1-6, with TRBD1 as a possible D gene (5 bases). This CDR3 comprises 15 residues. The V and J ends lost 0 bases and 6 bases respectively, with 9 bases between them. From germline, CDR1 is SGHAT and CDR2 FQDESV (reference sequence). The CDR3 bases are TGTGCCAGCAGCTTAGCAGGGACCGCTAATTCACCCCTCCACTTT. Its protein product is CASSLAGTANSPLHF.

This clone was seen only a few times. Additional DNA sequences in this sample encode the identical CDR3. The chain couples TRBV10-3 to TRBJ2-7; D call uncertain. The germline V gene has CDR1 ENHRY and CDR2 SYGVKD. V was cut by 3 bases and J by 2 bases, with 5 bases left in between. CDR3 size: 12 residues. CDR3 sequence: CAISESPYEQYF. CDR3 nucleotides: TGTGCCATCAGTGAATCCCCCTACGAGCAGTACTTC.

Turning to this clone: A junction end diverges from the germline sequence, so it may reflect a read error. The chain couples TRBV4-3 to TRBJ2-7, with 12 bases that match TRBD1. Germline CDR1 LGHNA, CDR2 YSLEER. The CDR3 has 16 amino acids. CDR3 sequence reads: CASSRGPGQGAYKQYF. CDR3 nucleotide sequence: TGCGCCAGCAGCCGAGGACCGGGACAGGGGGCCTACAAGCAGTACTTC.

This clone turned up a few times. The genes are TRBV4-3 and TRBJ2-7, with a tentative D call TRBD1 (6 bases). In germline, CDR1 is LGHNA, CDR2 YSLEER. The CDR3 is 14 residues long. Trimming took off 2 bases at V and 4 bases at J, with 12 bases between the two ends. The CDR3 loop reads CASSQTRQDYEQYF. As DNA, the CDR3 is TGCGCCAGCAGCCAAACACGACAGGATTACGAGCAGTACTTC.

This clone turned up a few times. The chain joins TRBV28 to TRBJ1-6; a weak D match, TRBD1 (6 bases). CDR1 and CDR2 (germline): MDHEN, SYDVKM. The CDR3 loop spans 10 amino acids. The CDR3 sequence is CAGGNSPLHF. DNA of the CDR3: TGTGCAGGGGGGAATTCACCCCTCCACTTT.

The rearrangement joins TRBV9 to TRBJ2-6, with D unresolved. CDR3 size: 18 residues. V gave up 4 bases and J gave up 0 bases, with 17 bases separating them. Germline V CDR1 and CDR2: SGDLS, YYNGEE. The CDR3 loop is CASSPARSRFSGANVLTF. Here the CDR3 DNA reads TGTGCCAGCAGCCCGGCAAGGAGCAGGTTCTCTGGGGCCAACGTCCTGACTTTC.

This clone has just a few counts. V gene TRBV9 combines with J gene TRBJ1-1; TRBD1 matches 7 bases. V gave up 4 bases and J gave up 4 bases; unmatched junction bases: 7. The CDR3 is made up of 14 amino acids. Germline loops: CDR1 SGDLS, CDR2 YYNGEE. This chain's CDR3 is CASSRGQLGTEAFF. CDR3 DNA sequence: TGTGCCAGCAGCCGGGGACAGCTGGGCACTGAAGCTTTCTTT.

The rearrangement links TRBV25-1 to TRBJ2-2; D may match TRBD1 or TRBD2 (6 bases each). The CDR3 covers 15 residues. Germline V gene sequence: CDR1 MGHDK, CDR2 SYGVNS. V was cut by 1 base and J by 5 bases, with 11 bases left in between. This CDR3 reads CASSESGGRTGELFF. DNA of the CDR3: TGTGCCAGCAGTGAATCTGGGGGGCGAACCGGGGAGCTGTTTTTT.